The 20 T cell receptor beta chains given below trace back to one sample, sequenced in a study of blood T cell repertoires in COVID-19. The table came from immunoSEQ multiplex PCR; TCRdb's copy has only in-frame clones and leaves some out. This repertoire shows around 40,000 clones, roughly 84% found once; its top ten account for roughly an eighth. Sequences were obtained from peripheral blood. Receptor source: a human donor in a cohort sampled during active COVID-19.

This clone was observed a single time. The genes are TRBV18 and TRBJ1-6, with 7 nucleotides matching TRBD1. CDR1 is KGHSH, CDR2 LQKENI, per germline. The CDR3 spans 14 residues. Trimming cost V 6 bases and J 7 bases; bases outside gene matches: 6. DNA for the CDR3: TGTGCCAGCTCGTCCCGGGACAGAAATTCACCCCTCCACTTT. Amino acids: CASSSRDRNSPLHF.

The chain links TRBV2 to TRBJ2-7, with a possible D match to TRBD2 (6 bases). Germline values: CDR1 SNHLY, CDR2 FYNNEI. This CDR3 region has 14 residues. V lost 6 bases and J 4 bases, leaving 16 bases between the germline ends. The CDR3: CASRGTGVSYEQYF. The CDR3 DNA reads as TGTGCCAGCAGGGGGACGGGGGTTTCTTACGAGCAGTACTTC.

This clone showed up just once. V and J are TRBV5-3 and TRBJ2-7; tentatively, D is TRBD1 (6 bases). TRBV5-3 carries the ORF label, with uncertain function. The CDR3 is made up of 15 amino acids. The ends were cut back, 4 bases at V and 3 bases at J, with 17 bases in the middle. CDR3 nucleotides: TGTGCCAGAAGCCGCGACAGGACCTGGGGCTACGAGCAGTACTTC. Its protein product is CARSRDRTWGYEQYF.

This sequence joins TRBV7-7 and TRBJ2-5, with 10 bases identical to TRBD1. V shed 2 bases and J 5 bases; nucleotides not matched to a gene: 8. Per germline, CDR1 SSHAT and CDR2 FNYEAQ (reference sequence). The CDR3 loop spans 16 amino acids. CDR3 bases: TGTGCCAGCAGCTTATTGGGGACAGGGGATGGGGAGACCCAGTACTTC. It codes for CASSLLGTGDGETQYF.

V is TRBV7-2 and J is TRBJ2-5, with TRBD2 matching 9 bases. Germline lookup yields CDR1 SGHTA and CDR2 FQGNSA. The CDR3 consists of 15 residues. V shed 1 base, J shed 1 base, and the junction held 1 base outside the gene matches. The CDR3 bases are TGTGCCAGCAGCTTAGGGGGACTAGCCCAAGAGACCCAGTACTTC. This sequence encodes CASSLGGLAQETQYF.

This clone showed up just once. The CDR3 DNA is TGTGCCAGCAGTGACGCTACGACAGGACCAACTAATGAAAAACTGTTTTTT. Its protein product is CASSDATTGPTNEKLFF. The V and J genes are TRBV6-4 and TRBJ1-4, with D perhaps matching TRBD1 (6 bases). Trimming shortened V by 2 bases and J by 0 bases, and 13 bases separated the two germline ends. Per germline, CDR1 MRHNA and CDR2 SNTAGT. CDR3 length equals 17 residues.

V gene TRBV5-1 combines with J gene TRBJ2-7, with D maybe TRBD1 (7 bases). V was shortened by 2 bases and J by 0 bases, with 12 bases between the two germline ends. This CDR3 is 15 amino acids long. Germline V CDR1 and CDR2: SGHRS, YFSETQ. This chain's CDR3 is CASSFGGTVSYEQYF. DNA of the CDR3: TGCGCCAGCAGCTTCGGCGGGACAGTCTCCTACGAGCAGTACTTC.

This sequence joins TRBV30 and TRBJ1-2, with 9 bases matching TRBD1. This CDR3 has 17 amino acids. CDR1 and CDR2 from the germline V gene are GTSNPN and SVGIG (reference sequence). The V and J ends lost 0 bases and 4 bases, in that order; junction bases with no gene match: 12. In DNA form, the CDR3 reads TGTGCCTGGAGTGTGTGGGGACAGGGCCTCGGGGTCTATGGCTACACCTTC. This gives the protein CAWSVWGQGLGVYGYTF.

V gene TRBV19 combines with J gene TRBJ1-4, with 10 bases aligning to TRBD1. Germline trimming cut 5 bases from V and 0 bases from J; bases unmatched to any gene: 9. Germline V lookup: CDR1 LNHDA, CDR2 SQIVND (reference sequence). This CDR3 spans 18 amino acids. The CDR3 coding sequence is TGTGCCAGTAGTTCCCGGGACAGGGGCCGATCAACTAATGAAAAACTGTTTTTT. It is translated as CASSSRDRGRSTNEKLFF.

The rearrangement joins TRBV6-1 to TRBJ1-6; a weak D match, TRBD1 (6 bases). This CDR3 spans 16 amino acids. From germline, CDR1 is MNHNS and CDR2 SASEGT. Trimming cost V 2 bases and J 9 bases, with 17 bases left between them. CDR3 region: CASSEQSRQASSPLHF. CDR3 nucleotides: TGTGCCAGCAGTGAACAAAGCCGACAGGCGAGTTCACCCCTCCACTTT.

The chain combines TRBV7-9 with TRBJ2-5; 13 bases map to TRBD2. This CDR3 region has 16 residues. CDR1 and CDR2 from the germline V gene are SEHNR and FQNEAQ (reference sequence). The junction had 7 bases not matched to a gene; V was cut back by 6 bases and J by 3 bases. The chain's CDR3 is CASSQGGTSGKETQYF. The CDR3, as DNA: TGTGCCAGCAGTCAAGGCGGGACTAGCGGGAAAGAGACCCAGTACTTC.

The sample holds a few counts of this clone. This sequence joins TRBV24-1 and TRBJ2-1, with 7 bases aligning to TRBD1. The J segment lost 0 bases and the V segment lost 4 bases, leaving 2 bases of the junction unmatched. Per germline, CDR1 KGHDR and CDR2 SFDVKD. This CDR3 comprises 15 residues. The CDR3: CATSDRDSSYNEQFF. CDR3 sequence (DNA): TGTGCCACCAGTGACCGGGACAGCTCCTACAATGAGCAGTTCTTC.

CDR3 residues: CASSEPGAGANVLTF. CDR3 bases: TGTGCCAGCAGTGAGCCGGGGGCTGGGGCCAACGTCCTGACTTTC. The J gene is TRBJ2-6, the V gene TRBV2, with D perhaps matching TRBD2 (6 bases). V lost 3 bases to trimming and J lost 2 bases, with 8 bases between them. CDR1 and CDR2 from the germline V gene are SNHLY and FYNNEI. The CDR3 extends over 15 amino acids.

The chain employs TRBV10-2 and TRBJ2-3; D is ambiguous. CDR1 and CDR2 (germline): WSHSY, SAAADI. The CDR3 runs 13 residues. The V and J ends lost 6 bases and 2 bases respectively, with 9 bases between them. The CDR3, as DNA: TGCGCCAGCAGAATAGACAACACAGATACGCAGTATTTT. It specifies CASRIDNTDTQYF.

This clone turned up a few times. The genes are TRBV19 and TRBJ1-1, with 7 bases aligning to TRBD1. V lost 5 bases to trimming and J lost 4 bases; unmatched junction nucleotides: 4. The CDR3 runs 13 residues. CDR1 and CDR2 (germline): LNHDA, SQIVND (reference sequence). In DNA, the CDR3 is TGTGCCAGTAGTGCCAGGGGGGCCACTGAAGCTTTCTTT. Protein sequence: CASSARGATEAFF.

The rearrangement uses TRBV9 and TRBJ1-1; a weak D match, TRBD1 (5 bases). Germline lookup yields CDR1 SGDLS and CDR2 YYNGEE. The CDR3 has 14 residues. Trimming cost V 0 bases and J 1 base, with 7 bases left between them. The CDR3 region has the DNA TGTGCCAGCAGCGTAGGACAGCAGAACACTGAAGCTTTCTTT. Translating gives CASSVGQQNTEAFF.

This clone was found once. The rearrangement joins TRBV7-9 to TRBJ1-6; 10 nucleotides align to TRBD1. Germline CDR1 SEHNR, CDR2 FQNEAQ (reference sequence). V was clipped by 1 base and J by 7 bases; unmatched bases: 4. This CDR3 is 16 amino acids long. The CDR3, as DNA: TGTGCCAGCAGCTTAGGTTGGACAGGGGGAAATTCACCCCTCCACTTT. Translating it yields CASSLGWTGGNSPLHF. Looking up the rest from reference TRBV7-9 and TRBJ1-6 gives the full variable domain: DTGVSQNPRHKITKRGQNVTFRCDPISEHNRLYWYRQTLGQGPEFLTYFQNEAQLEKSRLLSDRFSAERPKGSFSTLEIQRTEQGDSAMYLCASSLGWTGGNSPLHFGNGTRLTVT.

In its sample, this clone is large (0.1 to 1%). The chain is built from TRBV6-1 and TRBJ2-7, with D possibly TRBD1 on 6 matching bases. V was cut by 1 base and J by 3 bases, with 13 bases left in between. The CDR3 is made up of 15 amino acids. Per germline, CDR1 MNHNS and CDR2 SASEGT. In DNA form, the CDR3 reads TGTGCCAGCAGTGAAGGCCCTACAGGGTTCTACGAGCAGTACTTC. Amino acids: CASSEGPTGFYEQYF.

The rearrangement joins TRBV19 to TRBJ2-7; D uncertain. V was pared by 4 bases and J by 12 bases, with 13 bases between. Per the germline V gene, CDR1 is LNHDA and CDR2 is SQIVND (reference sequence). This CDR3 has 11 amino acids. DNA of the CDR3: TGTGCCAGTAGTACCCAAGAATGGCTGTACTTC. Translating gives CASSTQEWLYF.

This clone was observed a few times. At the DNA level, this CDR3 is encoded by other sequences in the same sample as well. Written as DNA, the CDR3 is TGTGCCAGTAGTATTTTTTCAGGGGGCAACACTGAAGCTTTCTTT. The encoded protein is CASSIFSGGNTEAFF. The rearrangement joins TRBV19 to TRBJ1-1, with 8 bases aligning to TRBD1. CDR1 LNHDA and CDR2 SQIVND come from the germline V gene (reference sequence). The CDR3 runs 15 residues. The V gene end was trimmed by 3 bases and the J gene end by 2 bases; junction bases not matched to a gene: 5.